Listed here are 21 T cell receptor beta chains from one sample, sequenced in a study of T cells in Graves' hyperthyroidism and ophthalmopathy. The CDR3 regions of TCR beta were amplified from RNA transcripts. The HTBI set primed first-round TCR CDR3 RT-PCR. TCRdb passed the multiplex PCR reads through MiXCR, listing each CDR3 protein once. The profile shows approximately 640,000 distinct CDR3 sequences, roughly 46% of them singletons. Material: peripheral blood or thyroid tissue (not recorded which). These receptors all come from an adult man with Graves' disease, either hyperthyroidism or ophthalmopathy (not recorded which).

V usage is TRBV25-1 and J usage is TRBJ1-1; D call uncertain. CDR1 is MGHDK, CDR2 SYGVNS, per germline. V dropped 3 bases and J dropped 4 bases, with 15 bases sitting between them. This CDR3 has 15 amino acids. CDR3 amino acids: CASSEYGSRSTEAFF. CDR3 coding DNA: TGTGCCAGCAGTGAGTATGGTTCAAGGTCCACTGAAGCTTTCTTT.

The V and J genes are TRBV7-9 and TRBJ2-5; 8 bases align to TRBD2. The CDR3 is 16 amino acids. The junction had 5 bases not matched to a gene; V was cut back by 1 base and J by 1 base. Germline CDR1 reads SEHNR; CDR2 reads FQNEAQ (reference sequence). The CDR3 sequence is CASSLEFAGGQETQYF. In DNA form, the CDR3 reads TGTGCCAGCAGCTTAGAATTTGCGGGGGGCCAAGAGACCCAGTACTTC.

The chain couples TRBV6-5 to TRBJ2-5; a possible D gene is TRBD1 (6 bases). Between the trimmed V and J ends, which lost 4 bases and 4 bases, there was a span of 13 bases. The germline V gene has CDR1 MNHEY and CDR2 SVGAGI. This CDR3 comprises 14 residues. CDR3 nucleotides: TGTGCCAGCAGTTCAAATCAGGGGCCAGAGACCCAGTACTTC. Translation: CASSSNQGPETQYF.

This clonotype occurred once. The rearrangement links TRBV7-2 to TRBJ1-5; D call uncertain. Germline loops: CDR1 SGHTA, CDR2 FQGNSA. The length of the CDR3 is 14 residues. Trimming stripped 0 bases from V and 11 bases from J, with 14 bases between. The CDR3 region has the DNA TGTGCCAGCAGCTTAGCGGGCGCGGGAACTTCCCAGCATTTT. This codes for CASSLAGAGTSQHF.

The chain uses TRBV7-3 and TRBJ2-7; TRBD1 agrees at 10 bases. Germline V gives CDR1 SGHTA, CDR2 FQGTGA. This CDR3 spans 16 amino acids. Unmatched junction bases numbered 8, after V lost 3 bases and J lost 3 bases. The CDR3 protein is CASSLPGQGIYYEQYF. Written as DNA, the CDR3 is TGTGCCAGCAGCTTGCCGGGACAGGGGATTTACTACGAGCAGTACTTC.

On this clonotype: An end of the junction does not agree with germline; a read error may underlie this. The chain employs TRBV5-1 and TRBJ2-2, with TRBD1 matching over 9 bases. CDR3 length: 15 residues. Germline CDR1 is SGHRS and CDR2 is YFSETQ. The CDR3, as DNA: TGCGCCAGCAGCTCCGGGACAGGGCGGACCGGGGGGCTGTTTTTT. This sequence encodes CASSSGTGRTGGLFF. The full variable domain, in which reference TRBV5-1 and TRBJ2-2 provide the parts outside the CDR3, is KAGVTQTPRYLIKTRGQQVTLSCSPISGHRSVSWYQQTPGQGLQFLFEYFSETQRNKGNFPGRFSGRQFSNSRSEMNVSTLELGDSALYLCASSSGTGRTGGLFFGEGSRLTVL.

The chain links TRBV10-3 to TRBJ1-4, with D possibly TRBD1 on 6 matching bases. Germline values: CDR1 ENHRY, CDR2 SYGVKD. The CDR3 is made up of 16 amino acids. Trimming shortened V by 6 bases and J by 7 bases, and 21 bases separated the two germline ends. DNA of the CDR3: TGTGCCATCAGGCTGACAGGTGAGGGTGGGACTGAAAAACTGTTTTTT. Translation gives CAIRLTGEGGTEKLFF.

This clonotype was recorded once. The junction departs from the called germline gene at one end, perhaps through a read error. The chain uses TRBV5-1 and TRBJ1-1, with D uncertain. Germline V gene data show CDR1 as SGHRS and CDR2 as YFSETQ. The CDR3 length is 14 residues. CDR3 DNA: TGCGCCAACAGCCCCGGCCGTACAGCAACTGAAGCTTTCTTT. It codes for CANSPGRTATEAFF.

This clonotype was detected only a few times. The chain links TRBV7-8 to TRBJ1-1, with TRBD1 as a possible D gene (5 bases). V was clipped by 0 bases and J by 7 bases, with 12 bases between them. The CDR3 extends over 14 amino acids. Germline V gene data show CDR1 as SGHVS and CDR2 as FQNEAQ. CDR3: CASSLAPRAREAFF. CDR3 nucleotide sequence: TGTGCCAGCAGCTTAGCCCCCAGGGCCCGTGAAGCTTTCTTT.

This clonotype was counted only a few times. This chain uses TRBV6-5 with TRBJ1-3, with unresolved D. Germline values: CDR1 MNHEY, CDR2 SVGAGI. This CDR3 contains 15 residues. V was trimmed by 0 bases and J by 1 base, leaving 7 bases between them. In DNA form, the CDR3 reads TGTGCCAGCAGTTACTCGAGGCAATCTGGAAACACCATATATTTT. Protein sequence: CASSYSRQSGNTIYF.

This clonotype has at least ten counts. This chain links TRBV7-9 with TRBJ1-6; 8 bases align to TRBD1. Germline assignment: CDR1 SEHNR and CDR2 FQNEAQ (reference sequence). After removal of 1 base from V and 0 bases from J, the junction contained 2 bases not matched to a gene. CDR3 length: 17 residues. The CDR3 DNA reads as TGTGCCAGCAGCTTAGGGGACAGGAGCTCCTATAATTCACCCCTCCACTTT. Its protein is CASSLGDRSSYNSPLHF.

A remark on this clonotype: A read error is likely, as this CDR3 ends without the conserved phenylalanine or tryptophan. It is unclear where the CDR3 begins or ends on the DNA, so no DNA is shown, and the CDR3 is as TCRdb lists it. This chain links TRBV20-1 with TRBJ2-5. Per the germline V gene, CDR1 is DFQATT and CDR2 is SNEGSKA (reference sequence). From its first to its last residue, the CDR3 has 10 amino acids. Here the CDR3 reads CSASRGTQDY.

The chain combines TRBV7-2 with TRBJ1-1; no definite D call. Germline CDR1 reads SGHTA; CDR2 reads FQGNSA. Between the trimmed V and J ends, which lost 8 bases and 4 bases, there was a span of 14 bases. This CDR3 comprises 13 residues. Here the CDR3 DNA reads TGTGCCAGCGGGGTAGGCAGGACCACTGAAGCTTTCTTT. Protein: CASGVGRTTEAFF.

The V and J genes are TRBV6-1 and TRBJ1-2, with 9 bases aligning to TRBD1. This CDR3 has 15 residues. The germline CDR1 and CDR2 sequences are MNHNS and SASEGT. The ends lost 5 bases at V and 3 bases at J; junction bases unmatched: 7. CDR3 DNA: TGTGCCAGCAGTAGGGGGACAGGGATCCACTATGGCTACACCTTC. Translated, it gives CASSRGTGIHYGYTF.

This clonotype was observed a single time. The chain links TRBV10-3 to TRBJ1-1; D is undetermined. Germline-derived CDR1 and CDR2 are ENHRY and SYGVKD. CDR3 length: 16 amino acids. Deletions cut 5 bases from V and 1 base from J, with 17 bases between. The CDR3 DNA is TGTGCCATCAGTCCTCTACAGACGACCTCGAACACTGAAGCTTTCTTT. Amino acids: CAISPLQTTSNTEAFF.

The chain combines TRBV7-2 with TRBJ2-5, with 10 bases identical to TRBD1. V shed 2 bases, J shed 5 bases, and the junction held 5 bases outside the gene matches. This CDR3 has 15 amino acids. Looked up from germline, CDR1 is SGHTA and CDR2 is FQGNSA. The CDR3 bases are TGTGCCAGCAGCTTATCGACAGGGGGCAGGGAGACCCAGTACTTC. Residues: CASSLSTGGRETQYF.

At least ten counts were recorded for this clonotype. This chain links TRBV2 with TRBJ1-5, with a weak D call TRBD1 (6 bases). Germline V CDR1 and CDR2: SNHLY, FYNNEI. The V gene lost 2 bases and the J gene lost 1 base, with 9 bases spanning the gap. The CDR3 is 15 amino acids. The CDR3 nucleotides are TGTGCCAGCAGTGAACGCAGGGGCAGCAATCAGCCCCAGCATTTT. Amino acids: CASSERRGSNQPQHF.

This sequence joins TRBV19 and TRBJ1-4, with unresolved D. The CDR3 spans 15 residues. Trimming shortened V by 4 bases and J by 8 bases, and 17 bases separated the two germline ends. Germline V gene sequence: CDR1 LNHDA, CDR2 SQIVND (reference sequence). The CDR3 region has the DNA TGTGCCAGTAGTACAAACCGTGTTAATAGGGAAAAACTGTTTTTT. Translation: CASSTNRVNREKLFF.

This clonotype came up a few times. This rearrangement joins TRBV9 to TRBJ1-1, with D hard to call. V was shortened by 0 bases and J by 5 bases, with 14 bases between the two germline ends. The CDR3 has 15 amino acids. CDR1 is SGDLS, CDR2 YYNGEE, per germline. This chain's CDR3 is CASSVEGSRTTEAFF. The DNA of the CDR3 is TGTGCCAGCAGCGTAGAGGGCAGCCGAACAACTGAAGCTTTCTTT.

The chain recombines TRBV19 with TRBJ1-5, with unresolved D. Per germline, CDR1 LNHDA and CDR2 SQIVND (reference sequence). The length of the CDR3 is 12 residues. V was clipped by 11 bases and J by 9 bases, with 17 bases between them. The CDR3 loop reads CAGRTGKGPQHF. The CDR3 DNA follows: TGTGCCGGTCGCACGGGGAAGGGGCCCCAGCATTTT.

This clonotype was recorded once. The rearrangement joins TRBV20-1 to TRBJ2-7; 12 positions match TRBD2. The CDR3 contains 13 residues. The ends lost 4 bases at V and 6 bases at J; junction bases unmatched: 4. From germline, CDR1 is DFQATT and CDR2 SNEGSKA (reference sequence). CDR3 in amino acids: CSATAGLAGEQYF. The CDR3 region has the DNA TGCAGTGCTACCGCGGGACTAGCGGGCGAGCAGTACTTC.